The present T cell receptor (beta chain) was sequenced within a study of blood T cell repertoires in COVID-19. The assay was immunoSEQ multiplex PCR, and TCRdb's table has in-frame clones only and misses some. This table holds 150,000 to 200,000 clones, approximately 85% found once. Donors in Cohort 3 who had recovered were those with two negative PCRs, healthcare professional clearance, or resolution of their symptoms. Source material: PBMCs or T cells enriched from blood (not recorded which). This receptor was obtained from a man aged 35-49 years who had recovered from COVID-19.

CDR3 region: CAISGGDRLNTGELFF. Here the CDR3 DNA reads TGTGCCATCAGTGGGGGTGACAGGCTGAACACCGGGGAGCTGTTTTTT. The V gene is TRBV10-3, the J gene TRBJ2-2; tentative D call: TRBD1 (6 bases). Germline V CDR1 and CDR2: ENHRY, SYGVKD. CDR3 length: 16 residues. V shed 4 bases and J shed 1 base, with 13 bases lying between them.